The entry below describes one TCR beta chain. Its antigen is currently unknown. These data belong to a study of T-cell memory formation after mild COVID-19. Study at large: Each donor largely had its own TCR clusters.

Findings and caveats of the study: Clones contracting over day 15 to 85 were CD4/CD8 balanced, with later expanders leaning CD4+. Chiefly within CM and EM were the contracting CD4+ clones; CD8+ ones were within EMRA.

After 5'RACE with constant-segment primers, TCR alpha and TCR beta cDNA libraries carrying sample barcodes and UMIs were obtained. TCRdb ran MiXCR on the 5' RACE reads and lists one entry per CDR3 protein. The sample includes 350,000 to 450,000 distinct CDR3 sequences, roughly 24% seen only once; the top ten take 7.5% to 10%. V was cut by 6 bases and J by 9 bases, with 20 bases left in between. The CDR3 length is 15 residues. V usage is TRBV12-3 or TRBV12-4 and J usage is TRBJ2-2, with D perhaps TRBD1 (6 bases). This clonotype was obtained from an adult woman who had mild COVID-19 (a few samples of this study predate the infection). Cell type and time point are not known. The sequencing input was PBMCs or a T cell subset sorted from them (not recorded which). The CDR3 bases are TGTGCCAGCAGGGCCCAAACAGGGCCTTTGCGGGAGCTGTTTTTT. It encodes CASRAQTGPLRELFF.